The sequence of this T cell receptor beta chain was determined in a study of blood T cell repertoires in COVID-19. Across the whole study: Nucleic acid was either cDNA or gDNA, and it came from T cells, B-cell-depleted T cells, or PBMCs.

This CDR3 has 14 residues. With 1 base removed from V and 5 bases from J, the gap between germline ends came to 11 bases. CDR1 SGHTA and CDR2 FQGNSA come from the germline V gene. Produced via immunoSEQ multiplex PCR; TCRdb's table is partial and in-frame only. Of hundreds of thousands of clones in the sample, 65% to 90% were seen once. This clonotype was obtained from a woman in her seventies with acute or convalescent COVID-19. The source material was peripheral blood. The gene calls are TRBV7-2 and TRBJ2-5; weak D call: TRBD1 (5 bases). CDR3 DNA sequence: TGTGCCAGCAGCTTAGGACAGACCGGGGAGACCCAGTACTTC. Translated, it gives CASSLGQTGETQYF.